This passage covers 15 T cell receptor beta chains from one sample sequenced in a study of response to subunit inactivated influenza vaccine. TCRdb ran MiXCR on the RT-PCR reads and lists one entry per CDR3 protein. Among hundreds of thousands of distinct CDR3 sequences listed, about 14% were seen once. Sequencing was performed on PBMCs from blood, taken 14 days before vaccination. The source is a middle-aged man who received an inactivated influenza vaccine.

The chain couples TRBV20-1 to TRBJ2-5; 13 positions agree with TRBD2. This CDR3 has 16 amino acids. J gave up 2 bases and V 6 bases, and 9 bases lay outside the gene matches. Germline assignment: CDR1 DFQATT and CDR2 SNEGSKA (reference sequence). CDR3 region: CSARPGLAGTQETQYF. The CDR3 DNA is TGCAGTGCCCGCCCGGGACTAGCGGGGACGCAAGAGACCCAGTACTTC.

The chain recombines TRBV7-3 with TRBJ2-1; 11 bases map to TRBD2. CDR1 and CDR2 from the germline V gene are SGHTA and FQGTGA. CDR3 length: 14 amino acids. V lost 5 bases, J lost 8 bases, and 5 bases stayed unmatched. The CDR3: CASSTGTSGYEQFF. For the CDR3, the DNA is TGTGCCAGCAGCACCGGGACTAGCGGTTATGAGCAGTTCTTC.

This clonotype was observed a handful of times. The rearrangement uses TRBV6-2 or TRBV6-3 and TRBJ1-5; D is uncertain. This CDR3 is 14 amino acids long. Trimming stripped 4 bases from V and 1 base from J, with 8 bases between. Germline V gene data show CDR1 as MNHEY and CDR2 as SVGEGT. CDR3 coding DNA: TGTGCCAGCAGTTTAAACAGAAGCAATCAGCCCCAGCATTTT. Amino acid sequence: CASSLNRSNQPQHF.

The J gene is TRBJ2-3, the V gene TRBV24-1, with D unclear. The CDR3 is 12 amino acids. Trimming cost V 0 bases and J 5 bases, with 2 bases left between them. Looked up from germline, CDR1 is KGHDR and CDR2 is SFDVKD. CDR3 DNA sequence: TGTGCCACCAGTGATTTGCAAGATACGCAGTATTTT. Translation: CATSDLQDTQYF.

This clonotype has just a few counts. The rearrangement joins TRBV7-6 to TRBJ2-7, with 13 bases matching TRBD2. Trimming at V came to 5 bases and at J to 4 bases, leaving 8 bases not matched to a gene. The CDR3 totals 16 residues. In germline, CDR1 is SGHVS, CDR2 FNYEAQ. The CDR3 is CASSLRTSGSTYEQYF. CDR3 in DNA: TGTGCCAGCAGCCTACGGACTAGCGGGAGTACGTACGAGCAGTACTTC.

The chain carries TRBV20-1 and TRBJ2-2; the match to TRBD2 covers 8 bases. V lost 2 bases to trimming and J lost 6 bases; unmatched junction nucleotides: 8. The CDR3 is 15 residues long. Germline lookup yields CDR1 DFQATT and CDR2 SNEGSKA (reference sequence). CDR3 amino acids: CSARRGLGAAGELFF. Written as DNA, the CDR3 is TGCAGTGCTAGAAGGGGACTAGGGGCGGCCGGGGAGCTGTTTTTT.

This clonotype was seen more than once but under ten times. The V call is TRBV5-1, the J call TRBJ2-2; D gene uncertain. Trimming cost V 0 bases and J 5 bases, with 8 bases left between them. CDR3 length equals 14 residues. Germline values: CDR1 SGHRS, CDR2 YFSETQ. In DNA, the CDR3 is TGCGCCAGCAGCTTGGGAGACGGGACCGGGGAGCTGTTTTTT. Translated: CASSLGDGTGELFF.

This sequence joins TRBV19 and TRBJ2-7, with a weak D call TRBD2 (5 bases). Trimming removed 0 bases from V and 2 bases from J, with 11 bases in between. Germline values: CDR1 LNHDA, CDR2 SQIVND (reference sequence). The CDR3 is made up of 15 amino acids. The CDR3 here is CASSIDQRRAYEQYF. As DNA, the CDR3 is TGTGCCAGTAGTATAGACCAGCGGAGAGCCTACGAGCAGTACTTC. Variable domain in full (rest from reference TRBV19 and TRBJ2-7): DGGITQSPKYLFRKEGQNVTLSCEQNLNHDAMYWYRQDPGQGLRLIYYSQIVNDFQKGDIAEGYSVSREKKESFPLTVTSAQKNPTAFYLCASSIDQRRAYEQYFGPGTRLTVT.

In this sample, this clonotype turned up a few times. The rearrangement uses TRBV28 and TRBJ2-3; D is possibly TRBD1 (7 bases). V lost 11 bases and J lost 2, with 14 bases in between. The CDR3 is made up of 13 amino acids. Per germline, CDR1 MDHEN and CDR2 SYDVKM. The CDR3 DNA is TGTGCCGCGGAGGGGGCGATCACAGATACGCAGTATTTT. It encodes CAAEGAITDTQYF.

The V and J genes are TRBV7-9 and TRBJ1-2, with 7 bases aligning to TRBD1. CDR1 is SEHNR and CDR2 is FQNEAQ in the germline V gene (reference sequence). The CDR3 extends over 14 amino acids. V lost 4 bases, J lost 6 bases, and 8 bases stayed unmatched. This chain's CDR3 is CASSSLDRVHGYTF. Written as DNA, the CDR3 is TGTGCCAGCAGCTCCTTAGACAGGGTCCATGGCTACACCTTC.

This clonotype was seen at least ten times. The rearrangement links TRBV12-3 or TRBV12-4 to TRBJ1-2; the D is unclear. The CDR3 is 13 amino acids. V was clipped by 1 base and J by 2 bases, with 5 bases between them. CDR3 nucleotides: TGTGCCAGCAGTTTAGAACTAAACTATGGCTACACCTTC. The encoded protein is CASSLELNYGYTF.

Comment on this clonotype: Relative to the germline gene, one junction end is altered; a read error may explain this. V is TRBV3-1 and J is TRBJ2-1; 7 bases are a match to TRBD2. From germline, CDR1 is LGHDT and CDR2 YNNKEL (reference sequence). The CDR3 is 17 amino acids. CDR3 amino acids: CAGSQGAGRTAALGQFF. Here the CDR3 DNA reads TGTGCCGGCAGCCAGGGAGCGGGGAGGACTGCCGCGCTGGGGCAGTTCTTC.

CDR3 coding DNA: TGTGCCAGCAGTCTACTCACAGGGGCAGGAAAACTGTTTTTT. It encodes CASSLLTGAGKLFF. V usage is TRBV27 and J usage is TRBJ1-4; 7 bases align to TRBD1. Unmatched junction bases numbered 10, after V lost 5 bases and J lost 10 bases. The germline gives CDR1 MNHEY, CDR2 SMNVEV (reference sequence). This CDR3 is built from 14 residues.

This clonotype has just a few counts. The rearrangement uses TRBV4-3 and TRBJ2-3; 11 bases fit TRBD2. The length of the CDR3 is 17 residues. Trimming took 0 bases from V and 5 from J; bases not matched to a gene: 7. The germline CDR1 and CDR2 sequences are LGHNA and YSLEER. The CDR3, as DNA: TGCGCCAGCAGCCAAGAGCTAGCGGGGGGCTGGGGAGATACGCAGTATTTT. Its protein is CASSQELAGGWGDTQYF.

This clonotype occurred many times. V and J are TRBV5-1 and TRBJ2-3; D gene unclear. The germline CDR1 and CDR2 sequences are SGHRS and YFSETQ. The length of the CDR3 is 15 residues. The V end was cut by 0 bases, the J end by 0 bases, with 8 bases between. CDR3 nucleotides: TGCGCCAGCAGCTTGGAAGGGATCAGCACAGATACGCAGTATTTT. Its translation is CASSLEGISTDTQYF.